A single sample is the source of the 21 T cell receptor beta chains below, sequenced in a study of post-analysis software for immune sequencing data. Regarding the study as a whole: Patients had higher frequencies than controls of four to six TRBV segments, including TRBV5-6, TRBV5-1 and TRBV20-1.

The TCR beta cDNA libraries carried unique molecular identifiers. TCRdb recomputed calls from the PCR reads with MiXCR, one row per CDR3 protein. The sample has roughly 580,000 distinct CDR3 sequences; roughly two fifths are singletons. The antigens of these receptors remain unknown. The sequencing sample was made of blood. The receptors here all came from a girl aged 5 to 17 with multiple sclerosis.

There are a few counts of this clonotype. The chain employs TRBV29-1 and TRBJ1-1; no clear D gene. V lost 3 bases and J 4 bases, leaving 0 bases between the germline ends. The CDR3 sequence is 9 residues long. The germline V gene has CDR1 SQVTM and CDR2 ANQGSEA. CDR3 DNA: TGCAGCGTTGACACTGAAGCTTTCTTT. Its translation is CSVDTEAFF.

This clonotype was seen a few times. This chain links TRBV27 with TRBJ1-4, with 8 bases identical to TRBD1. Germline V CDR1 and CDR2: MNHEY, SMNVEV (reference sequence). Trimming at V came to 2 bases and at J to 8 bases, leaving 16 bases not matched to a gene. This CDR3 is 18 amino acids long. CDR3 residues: CASSLRLWTGTGSEKLFF. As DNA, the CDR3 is TGTGCCAGCAGTTTAAGGCTTTGGACCGGGACAGGAAGCGAAAAACTGTTTTTT.

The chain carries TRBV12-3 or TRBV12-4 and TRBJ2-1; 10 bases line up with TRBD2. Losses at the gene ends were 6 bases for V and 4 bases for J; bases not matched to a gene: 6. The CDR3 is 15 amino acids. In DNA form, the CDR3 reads TGTGCCAGCAGCACCGGGACTAGCGAGTACAATGAGCAGTTCTTC. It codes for CASSTGTSEYNEQFF.

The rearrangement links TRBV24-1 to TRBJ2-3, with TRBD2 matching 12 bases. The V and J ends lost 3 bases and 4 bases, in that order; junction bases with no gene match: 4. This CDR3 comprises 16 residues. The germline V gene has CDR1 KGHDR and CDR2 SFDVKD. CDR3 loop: CATSDPSGRAPDTQYF. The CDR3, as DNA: TGTGCCACCAGTGATCCTAGCGGGAGGGCGCCAGATACGCAGTATTTT.

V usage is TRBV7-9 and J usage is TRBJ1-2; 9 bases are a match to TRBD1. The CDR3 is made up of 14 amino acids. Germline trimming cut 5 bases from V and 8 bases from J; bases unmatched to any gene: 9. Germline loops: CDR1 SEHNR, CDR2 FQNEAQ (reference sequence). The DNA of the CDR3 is TGTGCCAGCAGCCCCAGGACAGGGGAAGTAGGCTACACCTTC. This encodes CASSPRTGEVGYTF.

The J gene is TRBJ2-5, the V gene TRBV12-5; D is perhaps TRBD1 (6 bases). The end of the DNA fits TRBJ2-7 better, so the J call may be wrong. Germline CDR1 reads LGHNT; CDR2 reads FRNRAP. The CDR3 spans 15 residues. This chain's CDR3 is CASGMGDRRHYEQYF. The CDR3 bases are TGTGCTAGTGGTATGGGCGACAGGAGACATTACGAGCAGTACTTC.

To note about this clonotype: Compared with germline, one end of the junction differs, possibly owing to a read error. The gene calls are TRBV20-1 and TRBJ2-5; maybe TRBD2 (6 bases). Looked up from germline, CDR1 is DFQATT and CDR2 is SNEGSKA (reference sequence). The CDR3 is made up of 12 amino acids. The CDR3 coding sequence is TGCAGTGCTAGCGGGAGTCAAGGGACCCAGTACTTC. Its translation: CSASGSQGTQYF.

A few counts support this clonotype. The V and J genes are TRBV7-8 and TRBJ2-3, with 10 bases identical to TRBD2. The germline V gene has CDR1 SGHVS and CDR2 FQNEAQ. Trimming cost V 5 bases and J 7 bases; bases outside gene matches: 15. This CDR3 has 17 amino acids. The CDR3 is CASSPNWAAGGMYTQYF. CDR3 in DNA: TGTGCCAGCAGCCCAAATTGGGCAGCGGGAGGGATGTATACGCAGTATTTT.

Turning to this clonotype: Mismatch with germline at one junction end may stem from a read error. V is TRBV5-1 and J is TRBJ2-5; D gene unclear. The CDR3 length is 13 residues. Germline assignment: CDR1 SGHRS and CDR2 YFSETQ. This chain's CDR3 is CAGSRPRWGTQYF. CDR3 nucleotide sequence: TGCGCCGGCAGCAGGCCTCGGTGGGGGACCCAGTACTTC. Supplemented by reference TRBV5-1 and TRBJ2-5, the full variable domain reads KAGVTQTPRYLIKTRGQQVTLSCSPISGHRSVSWYQQTPGQGLQFLFEYFSETQRNKGNFPGRFSGRQFSNSRSEMNVSTLELGDSALYLCAGSRPRWGTQYFGPGTRLLVL.

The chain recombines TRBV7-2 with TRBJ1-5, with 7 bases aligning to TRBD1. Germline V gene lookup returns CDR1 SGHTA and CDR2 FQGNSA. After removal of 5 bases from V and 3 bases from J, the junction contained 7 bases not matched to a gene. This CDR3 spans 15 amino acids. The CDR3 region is CASSLGQILNQPQHF. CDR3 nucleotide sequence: TGTGCCAGCAGCCTGGGACAGATTCTCAATCAGCCCCAGCATTTT.

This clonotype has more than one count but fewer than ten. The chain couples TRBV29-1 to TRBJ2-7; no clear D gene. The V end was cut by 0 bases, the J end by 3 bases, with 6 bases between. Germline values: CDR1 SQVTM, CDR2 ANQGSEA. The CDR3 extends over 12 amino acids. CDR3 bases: TGCAGCGTTGAAGACGGGTTCTACGAGCAGTACTTC. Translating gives CSVEDGFYEQYF.

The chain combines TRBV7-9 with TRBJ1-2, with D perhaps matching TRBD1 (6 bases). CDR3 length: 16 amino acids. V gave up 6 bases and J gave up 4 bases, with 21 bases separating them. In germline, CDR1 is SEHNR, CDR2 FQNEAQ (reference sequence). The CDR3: CASRPREDRRLYGYTF. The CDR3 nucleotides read TGTGCCAGCAGGCCACGTGAGGACAGACGTCTCTATGGCTACACCTTC.

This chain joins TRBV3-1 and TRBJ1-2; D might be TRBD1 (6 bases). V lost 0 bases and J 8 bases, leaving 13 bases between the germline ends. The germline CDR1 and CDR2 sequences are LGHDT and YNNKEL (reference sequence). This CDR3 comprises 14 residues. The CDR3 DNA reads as TGTGCCAGCAGCCAAGAAAACAGGGTATACGGCTACACCTTC. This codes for CASSQENRVYGYTF.

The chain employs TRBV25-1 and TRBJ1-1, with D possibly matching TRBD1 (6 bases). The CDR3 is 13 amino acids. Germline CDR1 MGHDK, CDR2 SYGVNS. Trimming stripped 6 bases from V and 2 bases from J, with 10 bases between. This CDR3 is CASSGTRNTEAFF. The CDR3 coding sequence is TGTGCCAGCAGCGGGACACGTAACACTGAAGCTTTCTTT.

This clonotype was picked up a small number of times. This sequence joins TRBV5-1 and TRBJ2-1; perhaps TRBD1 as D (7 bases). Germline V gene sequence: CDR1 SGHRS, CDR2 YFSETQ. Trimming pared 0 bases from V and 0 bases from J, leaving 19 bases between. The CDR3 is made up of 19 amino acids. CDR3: CASSLDRGLLQSSYNEQFF. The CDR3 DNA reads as TGCGCCAGCAGCTTGGACAGGGGACTCCTTCAGAGCTCCTACAATGAGCAGTTCTTC.

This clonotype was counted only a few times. The CDR3 spells CASSLEAKGTDTQYF. In DNA form, the CDR3 reads TGTGCCAGCAGCTTAGAGGCGAAGGGCACAGATACGCAGTATTTT. The rearrangement links TRBV7-8 to TRBJ2-3; D call uncertain. CDR1 and CDR2 from the germline V gene are SGHVS and FQNEAQ. The CDR3 is 15 amino acids. The ends were cut back, 1 base at V and 1 base at J, with 9 bases in the middle. Based on the CDR3 plus reference TRBV7-8 and TRBJ2-3, the full variable domain is GAGVSQSPRYKVAKRGQDVALRCDPISGHVSLFWYQQALGQGPEFLTYFQNEAQLDKSGLPSDRFFAERPEGSVSTLKIQRTQQEDSAVYLCASSLEAKGTDTQYFGPGTRLTVL.

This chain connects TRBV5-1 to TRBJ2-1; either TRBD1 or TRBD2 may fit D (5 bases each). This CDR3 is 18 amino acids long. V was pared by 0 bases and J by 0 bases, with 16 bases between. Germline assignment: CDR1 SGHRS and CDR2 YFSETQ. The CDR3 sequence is CASSLAEWLGTSYNEQFF. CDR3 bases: TGCGCCAGCAGCTTGGCCGAGTGGTTGGGGACCTCCTACAATGAGCAGTTCTTC.

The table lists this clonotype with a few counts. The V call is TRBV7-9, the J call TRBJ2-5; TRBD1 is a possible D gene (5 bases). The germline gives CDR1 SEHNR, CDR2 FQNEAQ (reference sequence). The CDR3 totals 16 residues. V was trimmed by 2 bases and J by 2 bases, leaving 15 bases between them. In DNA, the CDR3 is TGTGCCAGCAGCTTACGAGACAGAGGTCCTCAAGAGACCCAGTACTTC. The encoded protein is CASSLRDRGPQETQYF.

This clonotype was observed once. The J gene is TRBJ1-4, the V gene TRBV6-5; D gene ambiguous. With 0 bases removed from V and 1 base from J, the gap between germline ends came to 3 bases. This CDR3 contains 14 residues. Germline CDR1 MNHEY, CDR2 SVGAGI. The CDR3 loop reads CASSYSGTNEKLFF. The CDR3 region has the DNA TGTGCCAGCAGTTACTCGGGAACTAATGAAAAACTGTTTTTT.

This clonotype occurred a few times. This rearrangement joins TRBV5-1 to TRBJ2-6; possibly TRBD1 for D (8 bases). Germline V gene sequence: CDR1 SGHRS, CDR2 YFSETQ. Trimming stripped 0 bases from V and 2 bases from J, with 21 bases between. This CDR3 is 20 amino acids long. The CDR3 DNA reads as TGCGCCAGCAGCTTGGAAGTTAGGAGGACAGGGAGGGCTGGGGCCAACGTCCTGACTTTC. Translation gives CASSLEVRRTGRAGANVLTF.

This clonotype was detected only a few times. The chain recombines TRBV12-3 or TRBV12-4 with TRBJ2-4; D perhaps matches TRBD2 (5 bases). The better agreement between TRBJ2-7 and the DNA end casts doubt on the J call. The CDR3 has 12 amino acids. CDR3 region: CASSSRRGEQYF. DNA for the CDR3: TGTGCCAGCAGCTCCCGTCGGGGCGAGCAGTACTTC.